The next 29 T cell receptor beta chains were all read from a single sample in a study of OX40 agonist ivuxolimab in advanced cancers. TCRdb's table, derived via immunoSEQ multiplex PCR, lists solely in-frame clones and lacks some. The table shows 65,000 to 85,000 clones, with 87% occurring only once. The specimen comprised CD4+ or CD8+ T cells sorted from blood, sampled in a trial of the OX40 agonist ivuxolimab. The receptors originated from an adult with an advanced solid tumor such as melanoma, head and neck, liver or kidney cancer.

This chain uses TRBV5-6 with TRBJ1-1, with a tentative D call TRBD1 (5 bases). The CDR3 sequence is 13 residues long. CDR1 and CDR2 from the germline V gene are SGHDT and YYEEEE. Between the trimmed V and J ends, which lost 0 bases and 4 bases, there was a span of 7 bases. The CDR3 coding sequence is TGTGCCAGCAGCTTGGCAGGGAGCACTGAAGCTTTCTTT. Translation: CASSLAGSTEAFF.

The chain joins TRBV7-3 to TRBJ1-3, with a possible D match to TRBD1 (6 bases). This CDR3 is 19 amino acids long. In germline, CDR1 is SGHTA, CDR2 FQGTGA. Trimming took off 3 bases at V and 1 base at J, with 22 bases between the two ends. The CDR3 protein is CASSFEGHLSRASGNTIYF. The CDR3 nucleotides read TGTGCCAGCAGCTTCGAGGGACACCTAAGTAGGGCTTCTGGAAACACCATATATTTT.

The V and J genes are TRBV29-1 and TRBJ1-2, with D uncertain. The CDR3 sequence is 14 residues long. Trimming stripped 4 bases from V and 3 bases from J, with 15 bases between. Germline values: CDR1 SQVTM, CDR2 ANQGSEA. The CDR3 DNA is TGCAGCGTTGGGCATCTCCTCTGGGACTATGGCTACACCTTC. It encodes CSVGHLLWDYGYTF.

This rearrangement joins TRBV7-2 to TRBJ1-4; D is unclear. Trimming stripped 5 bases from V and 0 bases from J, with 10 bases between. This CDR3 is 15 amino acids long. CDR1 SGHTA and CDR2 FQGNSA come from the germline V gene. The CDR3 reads CASSPRVSTNEKLFF. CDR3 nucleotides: TGTGCCAGCAGCCCCCGGGTTTCAACTAATGAAAAACTGTTTTTT.

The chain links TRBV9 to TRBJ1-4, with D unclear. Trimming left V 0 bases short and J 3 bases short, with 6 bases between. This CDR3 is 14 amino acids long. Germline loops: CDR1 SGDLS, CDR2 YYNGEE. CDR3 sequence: CASSVGWSNEKLFF. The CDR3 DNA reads TGTGCCAGCAGCGTAGGGTGGTCTAATGAAAAACTGTTTTTT.

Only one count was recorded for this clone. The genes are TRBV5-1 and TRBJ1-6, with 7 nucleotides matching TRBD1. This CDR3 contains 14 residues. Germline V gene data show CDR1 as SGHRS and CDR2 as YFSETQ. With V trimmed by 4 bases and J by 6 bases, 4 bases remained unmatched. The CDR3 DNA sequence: TGCGCCAGCAGCGGGGACAGCTCTAATTCACCCCTCCACTTT. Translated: CASSGDSSNSPLHF.

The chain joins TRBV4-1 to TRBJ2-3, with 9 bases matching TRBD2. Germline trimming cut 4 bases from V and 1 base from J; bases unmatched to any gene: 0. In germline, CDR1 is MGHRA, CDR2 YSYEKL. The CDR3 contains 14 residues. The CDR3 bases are TGCGCCAGCAGCCGCGGGGGGGGCACAGATACGCAGTATTTT. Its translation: CASSRGGGTDTQYF.

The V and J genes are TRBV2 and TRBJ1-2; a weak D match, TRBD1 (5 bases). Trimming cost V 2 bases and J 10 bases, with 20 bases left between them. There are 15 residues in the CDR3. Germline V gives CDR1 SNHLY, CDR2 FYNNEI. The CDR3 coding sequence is TGTGCCAGCAGTGAATCTGTCGGGGCCAGAGATGTCTACACCTTC. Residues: CASSESVGARDVYTF.

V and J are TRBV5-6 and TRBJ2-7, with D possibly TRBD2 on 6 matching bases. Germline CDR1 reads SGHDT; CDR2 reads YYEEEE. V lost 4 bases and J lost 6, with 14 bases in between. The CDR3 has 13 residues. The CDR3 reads CASSLRGGVEQYF. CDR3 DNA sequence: TGTGCCAGCAGCCTAAGGGGCGGGGTCGAGCAGTACTTC.

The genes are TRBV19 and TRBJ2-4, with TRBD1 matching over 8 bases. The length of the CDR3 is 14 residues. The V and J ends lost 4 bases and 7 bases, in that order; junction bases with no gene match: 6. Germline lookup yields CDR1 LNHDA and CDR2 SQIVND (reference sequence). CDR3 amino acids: CASSSPGGSNIQYF. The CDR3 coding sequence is TGTGCCAGTAGTAGCCCAGGGGGCTCTAACATTCAGTACTTC.

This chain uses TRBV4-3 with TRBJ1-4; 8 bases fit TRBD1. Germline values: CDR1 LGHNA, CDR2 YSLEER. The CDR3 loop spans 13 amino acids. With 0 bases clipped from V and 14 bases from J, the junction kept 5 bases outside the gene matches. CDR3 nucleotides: TGCGCCAGCAGCCAAGAAGGTACAGGGGGGCTGTTTTTT. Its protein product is CASSQEGTGGLFF.

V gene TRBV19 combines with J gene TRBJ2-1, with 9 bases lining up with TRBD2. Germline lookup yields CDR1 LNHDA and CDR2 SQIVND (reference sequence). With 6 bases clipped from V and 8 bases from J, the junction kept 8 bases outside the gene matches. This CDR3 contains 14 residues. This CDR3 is CASSGTSLRYEQFF. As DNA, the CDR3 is TGTGCCAGTAGCGGGACTAGCTTAAGATATGAGCAGTTCTTC.

The chain's CDR3 is CASSLGTGGVGQFF. CDR3 bases: TGTGCCAGCAGCTTGGGGACAGGGGGCGTAGGGCAGTTCTTC. This chain uses TRBV5-5 with TRBJ2-1; the match to TRBD1 covers 11 bases. This CDR3 has 14 amino acids. The germline CDR1 and CDR2 sequences are SGHKS and YYEKEE (reference sequence). The V segment lost 0 bases and the J segment 12 bases; nucleotides outside the gene matches: 5.

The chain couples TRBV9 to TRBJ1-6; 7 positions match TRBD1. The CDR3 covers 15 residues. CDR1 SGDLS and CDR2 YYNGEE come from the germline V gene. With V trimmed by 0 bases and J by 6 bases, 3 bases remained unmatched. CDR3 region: CASSVEGQINSPLHF. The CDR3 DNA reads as TGTGCCAGCAGCGTAGAGGGACAGATTAATTCACCCCTCCACTTT.

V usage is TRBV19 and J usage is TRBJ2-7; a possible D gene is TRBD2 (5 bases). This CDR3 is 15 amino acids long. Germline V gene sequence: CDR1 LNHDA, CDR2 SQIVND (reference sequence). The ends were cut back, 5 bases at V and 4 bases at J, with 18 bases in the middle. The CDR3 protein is CASSPWSGPGYEQYF. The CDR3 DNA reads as TGTGCCAGTAGTCCCTGGAGCGGCCCCGGTTACGAGCAGTACTTC.

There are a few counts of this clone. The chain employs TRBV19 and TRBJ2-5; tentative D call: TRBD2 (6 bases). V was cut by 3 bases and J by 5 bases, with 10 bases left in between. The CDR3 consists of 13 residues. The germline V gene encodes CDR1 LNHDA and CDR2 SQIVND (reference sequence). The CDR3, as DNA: TGTGCCAGTAGTATGCCGGGAGCGGAGACCCAGTACTTC. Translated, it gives CASSMPGAETQYF.

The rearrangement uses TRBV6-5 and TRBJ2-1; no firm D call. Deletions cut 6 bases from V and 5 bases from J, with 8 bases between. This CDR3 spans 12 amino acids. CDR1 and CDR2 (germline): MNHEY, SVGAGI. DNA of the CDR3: TGTGCCAGCAGGACGGTTAACAATGAGCAGTTCTTC. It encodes CASRTVNNEQFF.

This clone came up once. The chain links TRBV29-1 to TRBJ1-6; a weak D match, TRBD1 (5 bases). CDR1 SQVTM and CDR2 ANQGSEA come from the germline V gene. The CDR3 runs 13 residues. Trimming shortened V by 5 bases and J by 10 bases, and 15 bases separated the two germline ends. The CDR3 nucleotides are TGCAGCGTTTATGAATACGCAGGGTCACCCCTCCACTTT. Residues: CSVYEYAGSPLHF.

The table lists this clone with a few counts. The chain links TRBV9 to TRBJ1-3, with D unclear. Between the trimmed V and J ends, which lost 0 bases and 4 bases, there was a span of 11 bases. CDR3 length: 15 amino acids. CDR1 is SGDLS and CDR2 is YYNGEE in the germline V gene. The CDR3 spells CASSVGSGRGNTIYF. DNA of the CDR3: TGTGCCAGCAGCGTAGGTTCAGGTCGGGGAAACACCATATATTTT.

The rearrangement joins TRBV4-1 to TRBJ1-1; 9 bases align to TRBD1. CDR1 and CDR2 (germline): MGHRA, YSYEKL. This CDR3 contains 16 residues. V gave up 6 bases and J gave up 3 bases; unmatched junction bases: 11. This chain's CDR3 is CASRQGASERYTEAFF. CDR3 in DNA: TGCGCCAGCAGACAGGGGGCAAGTGAGCGGTACACTGAAGCTTTCTTT.

The CDR3 loop reads CASSKGDYPYEQYF. Written as DNA, the CDR3 is TGTGCCAGCTCCAAGGGGGACTACCCCTACGAGCAGTACTTC. The V and J genes are TRBV18 and TRBJ2-7; D is perhaps TRBD2 (7 bases). This CDR3 has 14 amino acids. V dropped 6 bases and J dropped 2 bases, with 14 bases sitting between them. CDR1 and CDR2 from the germline V gene are KGHSH and LQKENI.

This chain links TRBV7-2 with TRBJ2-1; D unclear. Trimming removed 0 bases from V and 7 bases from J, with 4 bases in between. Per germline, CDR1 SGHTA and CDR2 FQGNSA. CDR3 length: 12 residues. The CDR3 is CASSLALNEQFF. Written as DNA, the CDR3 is TGTGCCAGCAGCTTAGCGTTGAATGAGCAGTTCTTC. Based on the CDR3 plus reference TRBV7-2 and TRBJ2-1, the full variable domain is GAGVSQSPSNKVTEKGKDVELRCDPISGHTALYWYRQSLGQGLEFLIYFQGNSAPDKSGLPSDRFSAERTGGSVSTLTIQRTQQEDSAVYLCASSLALNEQFFGPGTRLTVL.

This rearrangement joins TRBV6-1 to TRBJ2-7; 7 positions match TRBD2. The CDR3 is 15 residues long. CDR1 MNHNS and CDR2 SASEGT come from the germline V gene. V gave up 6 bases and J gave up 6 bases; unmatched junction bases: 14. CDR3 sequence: CASRHPGGGGLEQYF. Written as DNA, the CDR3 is TGTGCCAGCAGACACCCTGGCGGGGGAGGCCTCGAGCAGTACTTC.

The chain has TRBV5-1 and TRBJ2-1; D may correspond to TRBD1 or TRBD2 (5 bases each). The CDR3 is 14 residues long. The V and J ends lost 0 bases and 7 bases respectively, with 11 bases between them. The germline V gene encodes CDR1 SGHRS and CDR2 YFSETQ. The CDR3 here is CASSLGLGDNEQFF. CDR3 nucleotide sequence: TGCGCCAGCAGCTTGGGACTGGGGGATAATGAGCAGTTCTTC.

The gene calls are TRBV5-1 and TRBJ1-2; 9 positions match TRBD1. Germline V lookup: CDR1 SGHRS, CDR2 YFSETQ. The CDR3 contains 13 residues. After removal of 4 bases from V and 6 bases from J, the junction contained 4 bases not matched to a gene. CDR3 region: CASSHWTGDGYTF. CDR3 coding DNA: TGCGCCAGCAGCCATTGGACAGGGGATGGCTACACCTTC.

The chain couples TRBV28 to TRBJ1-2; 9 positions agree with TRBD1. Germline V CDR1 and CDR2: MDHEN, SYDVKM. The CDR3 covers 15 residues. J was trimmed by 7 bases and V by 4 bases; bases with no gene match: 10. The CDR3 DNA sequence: TGTGCCAGCAGTTATGGGACAGGGAAGGGGTCTGGCTACACCTTC. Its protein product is CASSYGTGKGSGYTF.

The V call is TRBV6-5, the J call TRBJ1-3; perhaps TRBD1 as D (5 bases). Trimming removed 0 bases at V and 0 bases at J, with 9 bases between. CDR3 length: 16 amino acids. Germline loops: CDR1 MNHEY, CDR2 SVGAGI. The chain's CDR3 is CASSYSRQLSGNTIYF. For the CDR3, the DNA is TGTGCCAGCAGTTACTCGCGACAGCTCTCTGGAAACACCATATATTTT.

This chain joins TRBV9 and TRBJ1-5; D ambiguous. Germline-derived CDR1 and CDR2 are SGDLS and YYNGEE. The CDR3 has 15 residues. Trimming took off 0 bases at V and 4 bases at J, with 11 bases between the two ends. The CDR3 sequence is CASSVEGARNQPQHF. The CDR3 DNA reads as TGTGCCAGCAGCGTAGAAGGTGCTAGGAATCAGCCCCAGCATTTT.

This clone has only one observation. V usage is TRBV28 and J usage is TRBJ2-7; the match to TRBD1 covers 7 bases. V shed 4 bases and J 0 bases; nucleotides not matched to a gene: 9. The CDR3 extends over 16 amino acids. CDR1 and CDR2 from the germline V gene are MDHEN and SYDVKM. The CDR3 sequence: CASSSPWDSSSYEQYF. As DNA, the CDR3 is TGTGCCAGCAGTTCACCCTGGGACAGTAGCTCCTACGAGCAGTACTTC.